This T cell receptor (beta chain) was profiled in a study of T cells in Graves' hyperthyroidism and ophthalmopathy. General observations from the study: Blood also carried most thyroid clonotypes expanded above 0.001. Before onset, by a median of around 6.4 months, the model predicted ophthalmopathy.

Diagnosis relied on clinical symptoms, serum thyroxine and TRAb, thyroid ultrasound and orbital computed tomography. Isolation of PBMCs was performed on around 9.3 ml fresh peripheral blood. This clonotype was picked up a small number of times. Its antigen is not identified. The ends were cut back, 3 bases at V and 4 bases at J, with 9 bases in the middle. This CDR3 has 13 residues. Looked up from germline, CDR1 is WNHNN and CDR2 is SYGVQD (reference sequence). Amplification of TCR beta CDR3 regions was performed using RNA transcripts as template. The HTBI set primed first-round TCR CDR3 RT-PCR. Via MiXCR, TCRdb re-called the multiplex PCR reads, giving one row per CDR3 protein. This sample yields about 300,000 distinct CDR3 sequences, of which approximately 15% are seen a single time; roughly 31% belongs to the top ten.

The sample consisted of blood. This clonotype originated in a man aged 25-40 years with Graves' hyperthyroidism. The chain has TRBV10-1 and TRBJ1-1; D is perhaps TRBD1 (5 bases). As DNA, the CDR3 is TGCGCCAGCAGTGATGGGGGAGGCACTGAAGCTTTCTTT. It translates to CASSDGGGTEAFF.